Below are 21 T cell receptor delta chains sequenced from a single sample in a study of γδ T cells in repeated Plasmodium falciparum infection. Bulk repertoires came from Vgamma9/Vdelta2+ or Vdelta2-negative gammadelta T cells flow-sorted from PBMC. TCRdb re-called the multiplex PCR reads through CATT. Among some 51,000 delta-chain clones listed, roughly 2% were seen once. Sequencing was performed on gamma-delta T cells from blood. These receptors originate from a pool of human donors (malaria-infected and uninfected, not separated).

This clone was seen a few times. The mismatch at residue 16 between this DNA's translation and the TCRdb protein of a much larger clone likely reflects a read error; the protein shown is translated from the DNA. In nucleotides, the CDR3 is TGTGCTCTTGGGGAAGACCTGTGTTCTCGGGGATACGCTTTCGGTGAAAAGTACACCGATAAACTCATCTTT. Translated, it gives CALGEDLCSRGYAFGEKYTDKLIF. The rearrangement links TRDV1 to TRDJ1; the match to TRDD3 covers 9 bases. No J segment appears in TCRdb, so it was assigned here by matching the sequence to germline. The CDR3 contains 24 residues. V dropped 2 bases and J dropped 0; count of bases not matched to a gene: 28. From germline, CDR1 is TSWWSYY and CDR2 QGS.

On this clone itself: The protein recorded in TCRdb matches a much larger clone and deviates from this DNA's translation at residue 4, suggesting a read error; the protein here is obtained by translating the DNA. The chain is built from TRDV3 and TRDJ1; possible D gene TRDD1, 5 bases. The J gene is not listed in TCRdb, so it was assigned here from a DNA match to germline. Germline values: CDR1 TVYSNPD, CDR2 GDNSRS (reference sequence). The CDR3 loop spans 13 amino acids. V dropped 3 bases and J dropped 2 bases, with 13 bases sitting between them. For the CDR3, the DNA is TGTGCCTTGCTGAAATCGCTTACCGATAAACTCATCTTT. It codes for CALLKSLTDKLIF.

Note on this clone: TCRdb's entry gives the protein of a much larger clone, which mismatches this DNA's translation at residue 5, likely from a read error; the protein reported here is translated from the DNA. The V gene corresponds to TRDV2; no J gene was called; TRDD3 was called by the table and not checked on the DNA. Per germline, CDR1 GEAIGNYY and CDR2 EKD. The CDR3 runs 15 residues. The DNA for the CDR3 is TGTGCCTGTGACATGGTCGGGCTGGGGGACCGTAACCTCATCTTT. Its protein product is CACDMVGLGDRNLIF.

As concerns this clone: The TCRdb protein comes from a much larger clone and disagrees with this DNA's translation at residue 11, likely due to a read error; the protein given here is derived from the DNA. This sequence joins TRDV3 and TRDJ1, with TRDD3 matching 9 bases. This CDR3 contains 16 residues. V lost 3 bases, J lost 3 bases, and 14 bases stayed unmatched. In germline, CDR1 is TVYSNPD, CDR2 GDNSRS (reference sequence). CDR3 sequence (DNA): TGTGCCTTCCCCTCGGGGGATACAACAAACGCCGATAAACTCATCTTT. Its translation is CAFPSGDTTNADKLIF.

A note on this clone: A far more abundant clone sits one base away, making this likely a read error. Other DNA sequences in the sample encode the same CDR3. The rearrangement uses TRDV1 and TRDJ1; D unresolved. The germline V gene encodes CDR1 TSWWSYY and CDR2 QGS. This CDR3 region has 13 residues. CDR3 sequence (DNA): TGCGCTCTTGGGACAACACACACCGATAAACTCATCTTT. This gives the protein CALGTTHTDKLIF.

This clone was observed a few times. The mismatch at residue 6 between this DNA's translation and the TCRdb protein of a much larger clone likely reflects a read error; the protein shown is translated from the DNA. The chain joins TRDV1 to TRDJ1; 10 bases agree with TRDD3. The J gene, left out of TCRdb, was set here by checking the DNA against germline. The junction had 17 bases not matched to a gene; V was cut back by 1 base and J by 3 bases. The CDR3 consists of 20 residues. The germline gives CDR1 TSWWSYY, CDR2 QGS. The DNA of the CDR3 is TGTGCTCTTGGGGAACCAGTCTTCTGGAACTACTGGGGGATCCCCGATAAACTCATCTTT. Its translation is CALGEPVFWNYWGIPDKLIF.

A note on this clone: The protein held in TCRdb is that of a much larger clone and does not match this DNA's translation at residue 12, likely because of a read error; the protein shown is translated from the DNA. V usage is TRDV1 and J usage is TRDJ3; 7 nucleotides agree with TRDD3. Matching the DNA to germline supplied the J gene, which TCRdb does not give. This CDR3 is 20 amino acids long. Germline CDR1 is TSWWSYY and CDR2 is QGS. The V and J ends lost 2 bases and 2 bases, in that order; junction bases with no gene match: 12. In DNA form, the CDR3 reads TGTGCTCTTGGGGAATCAACCTGGGGGGCCGAGGCCTGGGACACCCGACAGATGTTTTTC. This gives the protein CALGESTWGAEAWDTRQMFF.

A few counts support this clone. The protein that TCRdb holds for this DNA derives from a much larger clone and differs from the translated DNA at residue 12, which likely indicates a read error; the protein shown here is translated from the DNA. This rearrangement joins TRDV1 to TRDJ1, with 9 bases aligning to TRDD3. Germline matching of the DNA provided the J gene here, since TCRdb leaves it blank. The V gene end was trimmed by 5 bases and the J gene end by 0 bases; junction bases not matched to a gene: 22. The germline V gene encodes CDR1 TSWWSYY and CDR2 QGS. The CDR3 has 21 residues. The CDR3, as DNA: TGTGCTCTTGGGTCCTGCCTGCCGTACTGGGGGAAACCACGTTACACCGATAAACTCATCTTT. It is translated as CALGSCLPYWGKPRYTDKLIF.

This clone was observed at least ten times. A far larger clone is a single base away, which makes a read error likely. Other DNA sequences in this sample translate to the same CDR3. The chain employs TRDV3 and TRDJ1, with TRDD3 matching over 9 bases. The J gene was not available in TCRdb and was assigned here by matching the DNA to germline segments. Germline CDR1 TVYSNPD, CDR2 GDNSRS (reference sequence). This CDR3 is 26 amino acids long. The CDR3 reads CAYGSFLKPLLLGDPEYPPTVYKLIF. Here the CDR3 DNA reads TGTGCATACGGATCCTTCCTTAAGCCCCTGTTACTGGGGGACCCCGAATATCCCCCCACTGTGTATAAACTCATCTTT. Full variable domain (remainder filled in from reference TRDV3 and TRDJ1): CDKVTQSSPDQTVASGSEVVLLCTYDTVYSNPDLFWYRIRPDYSFQFVFYGDNSRSEGADFTQGRFSVKHILTQKAFHLVISPVRTEDSATYYCAYGSFLKPLLLGDPEYPPTVYKLIFGKGTRVTVEP.

As regards this clone: TCRdb shows a much larger clone's protein in place of this DNA's translation, and the two differ at residue 8, likely through a read error; the protein shown is translated from the DNA. The rearrangement joins TRDV3 to TRDJ1; 8 nucleotides match TRDD3. Germline CDR1 is TVYSNPD and CDR2 is GDNSRS (reference sequence). V gave up 0 bases and J gave up 10 bases; unmatched junction bases: 10. CDR3 size: 13 residues. The CDR3, as DNA: TGTGCCTTTAGTCGGGGGGATATCCGCAGACTCATCTTT. Its translation is CAFSRGDIRRLIF.

There are many counts of this clone. This likely traces to a read error, being one base from a far larger clone. This CDR3 is also generated by other DNA sequences in the sample. The V call is TRDV2, the J call TRDJ1, with TRDD3 matching 11 bases. The J gene, absent from TCRdb, was called here by matching the DNA to germline. This CDR3 has 19 residues. V trimming: 1 base; J trimming: 0 bases; junction bases outside the gene matches: 12. Per germline, CDR1 GEAIGNYY and CDR2 EKD. CDR3 sequence reads: CACDTVSGGYSGYTDKLIF. The CDR3, as DNA: TGTGCCTGTGACACTGTTTCTGGGGGATACTCCGGGTACACCGATAAACTCATCTTT.

This clone was detected a few times. It is likely a read error: a sequence one base away is far more abundant. Other DNA sequences in the same sample also yield this CDR3. The chain combines TRDV1 with TRDJ1; 8 bases agree with TRDD3. As TCRdb names no J gene, one was assigned here on the basis of a DNA match to germline. The germline CDR1 and CDR2 sequences are TSWWSYY and QGS. This CDR3 has 27 amino acids. The CDR3: CALGERVVFVDLATGGLSYPYTDKLIF. CDR3 nucleotide sequence: TGTGCCCTTGGGGAACGAGTAGTCTTCGTCGACCTAGCTACTGGGGGGTTATCATACCCTTACACCGATAAACTCATCTTT.

Turning to this clone: The protein in TCRdb stems from a much larger clone and differs at residue 9 from this DNA's translation, likely a read error; here the protein is translated from the DNA. The chain employs TRDV3 and TRDJ1, with 10 bases lining up with TRDD3. As TCRdb names no J gene, one was assigned here on the basis of a DNA match to germline. The V gene end was trimmed by 3 bases and the J gene end by 2 bases; junction bases not matched to a gene: 27. The CDR3 loop spans 21 amino acids. Germline V lookup: CDR1 TVYSNPD, CDR2 GDNSRS (reference sequence). DNA for the CDR3: TGTGCCTTAGCTTGGCCTTCCTCCTCGTACTGGGGGATCCTTCCTACCGATAAACTCATCTTT. Amino acid sequence: CALAWPSSSYWGILPTDKLIF.

This clone was seen a few times. The translation of this DNA and the TCRdb protein of a much larger clone differ at residue 8, probably owing to a read error; the protein shown here is translated from the DNA. This chain connects TRDV1 to TRDJ1; perhaps D is TRDD2 or TRDD3 (8 bases each). Matching the DNA to germline supplied the J gene, which TCRdb does not give. From germline, CDR1 is TSWWSYY and CDR2 QGS. The CDR3 is 25 residues long. V shed 0 bases and J shed 2 bases, with 40 bases lying between them. Here the CDR3 DNA reads TGTGCTCTTGGGGAACTAGGGACTTCCTACGGGGGGGACTGGGGATACTTATATCAGACCGATAAACTCATCTTT. Protein sequence: CALGELGTSYGGDWGYLYQTDKLIF.

Note on this clone: A far larger clone is just one base off, so this is likely a read error. Other nucleotide sequences from this sample produce the same CDR3. The V gene call is TRDV1, and the J gene call is absent; TRDD3 is the table's D call and was not checked against the DNA. This CDR3 has 14 residues. Germline lookup yields CDR1 TSWWSYY and CDR2 QGS. Written as DNA, the CDR3 is TGTGCTCTTGGGGACCCTAGTGGCGGAATTAGACTTATCTTT. Protein product: CALGDPSGGIRLIF.

The table lists this clone with many counts. The gene calls are TRDV1 and TRDJ1, with 10 bases lining up with TRDD3. CDR1 and CDR2 from the germline V gene are TSWWSYY and QGS. CDR3 length equals 23 residues. The junction had 29 bases not matched to a gene; V was cut back by 6 bases and J by 1 base. This CDR3 is CALGPFLTFPTDWGIMGTDKLIF. The CDR3, as DNA: TGTGCTCTTGGCCCCTTTCTTACCTTTCCTACGGACTGGGGGATTATGGGCACCGATAAACTCATCTTT.

As regards this clone: The protein held in TCRdb is that of a much larger clone and does not match this DNA's translation at residue 17, likely because of a read error; the protein shown is translated from the DNA. The CDR3 is CALGEPLHFVLGAPYVRTDKLIF. Here the CDR3 DNA reads TGTGCTCTTGGGGAACCCCTCCACTTCGTACTGGGGGCCCCTTATGTACGCACCGATAAACTCATCTTT. V usage is TRDV1 and J usage is TRDJ1, with 8 bases matching TRDD3. TCRdb gives no J gene; it was assigned here by matching the DNA to germline. CDR3 length equals 23 residues. The germline gives CDR1 TSWWSYY, CDR2 QGS. After removal of 1 base from V and 1 base from J, the junction contained 26 bases not matched to a gene.

On this clone itself: TCRdb assigns this DNA the protein of a much larger clone, which departs from its translation at residue 23; this likely reflects a read error, and the protein shown comes from translating the DNA. With the J gene uncalled, the V gene is TRDV1; no check of the table's D call, TRDD3, against the DNA was made. This CDR3 is 24 amino acids long. Germline assignment: CDR1 TSWWSYY and CDR2 QGS. The chain's CDR3 is CALGEYSPFNAASWGILYTDKLTF. CDR3 nucleotide sequence: TGTGCTCTTGGGGAATACTCTCCGTTTAATGCGGCTAGCTGGGGGATCTTGTACACCGATAAACTCACCTTT.

There are a few counts of this clone. Translating this DNA gives a protein that differs at residue 9 from the TCRdb one, which belongs to a much larger clone; a read error is likely, and the protein shown is this translation. The chain links TRDV2 to TRDJ1; D is uncertain. TCRdb supplies no J gene; here it was assigned by aligning the nucleotide sequence to germline. V dropped 0 bases and J dropped 0 bases, with 16 bases sitting between them. The V gene's germline CDR1 is GEAIGNYY and CDR2 EKD. The CDR3 is made up of 17 amino acids. In DNA form, the CDR3 reads TGTGCCTGTGACACCGTCGCCAGTGGCCCGTACACCGATAAACTCATCTTT. Residues: CACDTVASGPYTDKLIF.

Of note for this clone: This DNA's translation and the protein TCRdb lists, from a much larger clone, do not match at residue 10, likely due to a read error; the protein shown is translated from the DNA. This chain connects TRDV1 to TRDJ1; no clear D gene. TCRdb carries no J gene annotation; the J gene was assigned here by matching the DNA with germline. Germline values: CDR1 TSWWSYY, CDR2 QGS. The CDR3 has 23 amino acids. V lost 0 bases and J lost 2, with 34 bases in between. The CDR3, as DNA: TGTGCTCTTGGGGAACTAAAATCTTTTGATTGTAGGCCGACCCAGCGTTCAACCGATAAACTCATCTTT. Its translation: CALGELKSFDCRPTQRSTDKLIF.

This clone was counted only a few times. The protein in TCRdb stems from a much larger clone and differs at residue 12 from this DNA's translation, likely a read error; here the protein is translated from the DNA. V usage is TRDV3 and J usage is TRDJ1; a possible D gene is TRDD3 (5 bases). TCRdb leaves out the J gene; it was filled in here by matching the DNA to germline. V was cut by 1 base and J by 3 bases, with 36 bases left in between. This CDR3 has 21 residues. CDR1 and CDR2 from the germline V gene are TVYSNPD and GDNSRS (reference sequence). CDR3 loop: CAFIINPRYIGEYAVADKLIF. The CDR3 nucleotides read TGTGCCTTTATAATTAACCCTCGATACATTGGGGAATACGCTGTAGCCGATAAACTCATCTTT.